This T cell receptor (beta chain) derives from a study of a mutant IDH1 vaccine in newly diagnosed glioma. Study in general: Therapy received beforehand was radiotherapy, temozolomide, or both, with most patients given both.

Overall study findings and caveats: Pseudoprogression looked unconnected to shifts in top peripheral T cell clonotypes.

The repertoire was sequenced with immunoSEQ multiplex PCR; TCRdb's copy has only in-frame clones and lacks some. The data hold 30,000 or so clones, with around 80% observed a single time. V was pared by 5 bases and J by 4 bases, with 4 bases of the junction left unmatched. This CDR3 is built from 14 residues. Germline assignment: CDR1 MGHDK and CDR2 SYGVNS. Time point reported: week 35, safety follow-up. In every dose of vaccine, 300 ug of mutant IDH1 20-mer peptide was given alongside topical imiquimod. In every donor, the tumor was a new WHO grade 3 or 4 IDH1-mutant, ATRX-lost astrocytoma. This clone appeared a few times. Its antigen is not identified.

The sequencing here drew on PBMCs, taken from a glioma patient whose treatment included an IDH1 peptide vaccine. The V gene is TRBV25-1, the J gene TRBJ2-3; 9 bases are a match to TRBD1. The source of this sequence is a man aged 35-49 years with glioma. Some clones in this sample may be carry-over from other donors' samples. The CDR3 sequence is CASSRQGESDTQYF. CDR3 DNA sequence: TGTGCCAGCAGTAGACAGGGGGAGTCAGATACGCAGTATTTT.